A selection of T cell receptor beta chains follows, all from one sample in a study of shared clonotypes between healthy human individuals. Assay: immunoSEQ multiplex PCR; the TCRdb copy retains only in-frame clones and omits some. Of 2 million to 2.5 million clones in the sample, under 95% were seen once. The sequenced sample consisted of naive CD8+ T cells from PBMCs. These receptors were collected from a man between 18 and 29 years old in good health. Some clones in this sample may be carry-over from other donors' samples. Both conserved end residues are part of each CDR3. A D gene is named only where the DNA matches it firmly. Only part of the rows carry a size: once, few, many, or a class if the clone is expanded.

D gene,V gene,J gene,clone size,CDR3 protein,CDR3 DNA
.,TRBV4-1,TRBJ1-2,.,CASSQGLSGYTF,TGCGCCAGCAGCCAGGGTTTGAGTGGCTACACCTTC
TRBD1,TRBV9,TRBJ1-1,.,CASSPGQANTEAFF,TGTGCCAGCAGCCCGGGACAGGCCAACACTGAAGCTTTCTTT
.,TRBV5-1,TRBJ1-3,few,CASSLPNGNTIYF,TGCGCCAGCAGCTTACCAAACGGAAACACCATATATTTT
.,TRBV10-3,TRBJ2-7,.,CAISEPAWGEQYF,TGTGCCATCAGTGAGCCGGCCTGGGGCGAGCAGTACTTC
TRBD2,TRBV9,TRBJ2-1,.,CASSVRAGGTYNEQFF,TGTGCCAGCAGCGTAAGAGCGGGAGGTACCTACAATGAGCAGTTCTTC
TRBD2,TRBV13,TRBJ2-7,.,CASSAGTSDGYEQYF,TGTGCCAGCAGCGCCGGGACTAGTGACGGGTACGAGCAGTACTTC
TRBD2,TRBV4-2,TRBJ2-7,.,CASSQEAAGATENEQYF,TGTGCCAGCAGCCAAGAAGCAGCGGGAGCCACCGAAAACGAGCAGTACTTC
.,TRBV20-1,TRBJ2-1,.,CSERSGNEQFF,TGCAGTGAACGTAGCGGCAATGAGCAGTTCTTC
.,TRBV27,TRBJ2-3,.,CASSLLAASTDTQYF,TGTGCCAGCAGTTTATTGGCGGCTAGCACAGATACGCAGTATTTT
.,TRBV5-6,TRBJ2-7,.,CASSLGHSSYEQYF,TGTGCCAGCAGCTTGGGCCACAGCTCCTACGAGCAGTACTTC
.,TRBV7-6,TRBJ1-2,.,CASSPGPNYGYTF,TGTGCCAGCAGCCCGGGACCGAACTATGGCTACACCTTC
.,TRBV27,TRBJ2-7,.,CASSFGETYEQYF,TGTGCCAGCAGTTTCGGGGAGACCTACGAGCAGTACTTC
TRBD1,TRBV5-6,TRBJ2-1,.,CASSVRQGRSYNEQFF,TGTGCCAGCAGCGTGAGACAGGGCCGCTCCTACAATGAGCAGTTCTTC
.,TRBV30,TRBJ2-1,.,CAWRNLGEQFF,TGTGCCTGGAGGAACTTGGGTGAGCAGTTCTTC
.,TRBV6-1,TRBJ1-2,.,CASSGFTDQGYGYTF,TGTGCCAGCAGTGGTTTCACCGACCAGGGCTATGGCTACACCTTC
TRBD2,TRBV4-1,TRBJ2-3,.,CASSQWGLPGTDTQYF,TGCGCCAGCAGCCAATGGGGACTACCTGGCACAGATACGCAGTATTTT
.,TRBV27,TRBJ2-5,.,CASSYTGTQETQYF,TGTGCCAGCAGTTACACCGGGACCCAAGAGACCCAGTACTTC
.,TRBV5-6,TRBJ1-1,few,CASSWGGRTNTEAFF,TGTGCCAGCAGCTGGGGTGGACGGACTAACACTGAAGCTTTCTTT
TRBD1,TRBV28,TRBJ1-1,.,CASSLVWDRYTEAFF,TGTGCCAGCAGTTTGGTCTGGGACAGATACACTGAAGCTTTCTTT
.,TRBV10-3,TRBJ2-6,.,CALLAGANVLTF,TGTGCCCTTTTAGCTGGGGCCAACGTCCTGACTTTC
.,TRBV9,TRBJ1-1,.,CASNPGGGNTEAFF,TGTGCCAGCAACCCCGGGGGGGGAAACACTGAAGCTTTCTTT
.,TRBV9,TRBJ2-3,.,CASSVRAASTDTQYF,TGTGCCAGCAGCGTACGGGCGGCTAGCACAGATACGCAGTATTTT
.,TRBV7-9,TRBJ2-7,.,CASSLDSNEQYF,TGTGCCAGCAGCTTAGATAGCAACGAGCAGTACTTC
.,TRBV5-5,TRBJ1-4,.,CASSLGGYEKLFF,TGTGCCAGCAGTTTAGGAGGTTATGAAAAACTGTTTTTT
TRBD1,TRBV6-5,TRBJ2-3,.,CASSLWDRGSDTQYF,TGTGCCAGCAGTTTGTGGGACAGGGGTTCAGATACGCAGTATTTT
.,TRBV4-3,TRBJ2-1,.,CASSLGIVDEQFF,TGCGCCAGCAGCTTAGGAATCGTGGATGAGCAGTTCTTC
TRBD1,TRBV4-3,TRBJ2-4,.,CASSPGTGAKNIQYF,TGCGCCAGCAGCCCCGGGACAGGGGCCAAAAACATTCAGTACTTC